A single sample is the source of the 7 T cell receptor beta chains below, sequenced in a study of cytomegalovirus exposure and HLA in healthy donors. A multiplex PCR was run with 60 Vbeta primers and 13 Jbeta primers. Sequencing was performed with immunoSEQ multiplex PCR; in TCRdb, only in-frame clones are kept and a portion is missing. This table holds under 200,000 clones, around 68% found once. Sequencing was performed on PBMCs. The receptor set was obtained from a man between 50 and 59 years old in good health and CMV-seronegative.

The V and J genes are TRBV6-1 and TRBJ2-7; 7 positions match TRBD1. V shed 6 bases and J 5 bases; nucleotides not matched to a gene: 7. The CDR3 covers 13 residues. The germline CDR1 and CDR2 sequences are MNHNS and SASEGT. CDR3 region: CASRGDRAHEQYF. The CDR3 region has the DNA TGTGCCAGCAGGGGGGACAGAGCACACGAGCAGTACTTC.

The chain has TRBV28 and TRBJ1-2; TRBD1 matches 7 bases. The V gene end was trimmed by 8 bases and the J gene end by 13 bases; junction bases not matched to a gene: 16. Germline V gene sequence: CDR1 MDHEN, CDR2 SYDVKM. The CDR3 consists of 13 residues. In DNA, the CDR3 is TGTGCCAGCCACCGGGACAGAGGTTCCGTAGGCACCTTC. It is translated as CASHRDRGSVGTF.

The sample holds a few counts of this clone. The chain has TRBV5-6 and TRBJ1-1; a weak D match, TRBD1 (6 bases). This CDR3 is built from 15 residues. The germline V gene has CDR1 SGHDT and CDR2 YYEEEE. V shed 0 bases and J shed 1 base, with 10 bases lying between them. In DNA, the CDR3 is TGTGCCAGCAGCTTGGGCCTAGGGGGGAACACTGAAGCTTTCTTT. Translation: CASSLGLGGNTEAFF.

The chain combines TRBV6-4 with TRBJ2-3, with 7 bases matching TRBD2. Germline CDR1 reads MRHNA; CDR2 reads SNTAGT. Trimming took 6 bases from V and 8 from J; bases not matched to a gene: 11. The CDR3 has 14 amino acids. CDR3 in amino acids: CASRASGDSGTQYF. CDR3 bases: TGTGCCAGCAGGGCAAGCGGGGATAGCGGTACGCAGTATTTT.

This chain links TRBV18 with TRBJ2-7; D is perhaps TRBD1 (6 bases). The CDR3 runs 15 residues. V lost 3 bases, J lost 6 bases, and 18 bases lay in between. CDR1 is KGHSH and CDR2 is LQKENI in the germline V gene. The CDR3 reads CASSPTRAGDSEQYF. DNA of the CDR3: TGTGCCAGCTCACCGACCCGGGCAGGGGATTCCGAGCAGTACTTC.

The rearrangement links TRBV7-9 to TRBJ1-4; maybe TRBD1 (6 bases). The V and J ends lost 1 base and 3 bases respectively, with 18 bases between them. This CDR3 has 18 residues. The germline V gene has CDR1 SEHNR and CDR2 FQNEAQ (reference sequence). The CDR3 DNA sequence: TGTGCCAGCAGCTTAGTCTTCGGCCGGGACAACCCTAATGAAAAACTGTTTTTT. This codes for CASSLVFGRDNPNEKLFF.

The sample holds one count of this clone. J is TRBJ1-1 and V is TRBV5-4, with 10 bases that match TRBD1. V lost 4 bases and J lost 5; bases outside the gene matches: 8. The germline V gene has CDR1 SGHNT and CDR2 YYREEE (reference sequence). The CDR3 runs 15 residues. CDR3 in amino acids: CASSASGTGETEAFF. The CDR3 coding sequence is TGTGCCAGCAGCGCGTCCGGGACAGGGGAAACTGAAGCTTTCTTT.